This T cell receptor beta chain was recorded in a study of T cells after yellow fever vaccination. Between the trimmed V and J ends, which lost 0 bases and 2 bases, there was a span of 11 bases. Germline V gene data show CDR1 as SGDLS and CDR2 as YYNGEE. CDR3 length: 15 amino acids. In TCRdb, the 5' RACE reads were re-called with MiXCR into one record per CDR3 protein. The sample yields about 75,000 distinct CDR3 sequences, around 7.8% seen once. V is TRBV9 and J is TRBJ1-1; a possible D gene is TRBD1 (6 bases). This receptor was taken from a man in his late teens or twenties who received the YFV17D yellow fever vaccine. The sequences come from CD8+ T cells sorted from PBMCs, collected more than 8 days after the first yellow fever vaccination. CDR3 sequence reads: CASSVEAGVNTEAFF. In DNA, the CDR3 is TGTGCCAGCAGCGTAGAGGCAGGGGTAAACACTGAAGCTTTCTTT.